The 5 T cell receptor beta chains listed next were all sequenced from one sample in a study of blood T cell repertoires in COVID-19 (dated by TCRdb to about 2020). Library construction relied on the immunoSEQ multiplex PCR assay. The clones in this table, taken by TCRdb from immuneACCESS, are in-frame only. Not every clone is retained; where verified, under half of the shortfall comes from an unresolved V gene, and the cause of the rest is unknown. This sample holds 70,000 to 85,000 clones; about 91% were observed only once. The leading ten clones occupy 4.8% of the sample. Source material: peripheral blood. The receptors were sampled from a woman in her sixties with active COVID-19.

V gene TRBV15 combines with J gene TRBJ2-1; no clear D. Per germline, CDR1 LNHNV and CDR2 YYDKDF (reference sequence). The CDR3 runs to 13 residues. The V and J ends lost 0 bases and 9 bases respectively, with 9 bases between them. The CDR3 here is CATSRDITGEQFF. DNA of the CDR3: TGTGCCACCAGCAGAGATATCACGGGTGAGCAGTTCTTC.

This clone was recorded once. V and J are TRBV11-2 and TRBJ2-3; D is unclear. Per germline, CDR1 SGHAT and CDR2 FQNNGV. The CDR3 has 15 residues. The ends were cut back, 5 bases at V and 2 bases at J, with 14 bases in the middle. CDR3 sequence (DNA): TGTGCCAGCAGCCCCTTGAGTGTGGTCACAGATACGCAGTATTTT. Translated, it gives CASSPLSVVTDTQYF.

The V and J genes are TRBV5-1 and TRBJ2-1; D is possibly TRBD2 (5 bases). This CDR3 region has 16 residues. In germline, CDR1 is SGHRS, CDR2 YFSETQ. Trimming took 0 bases from V and 0 from J, leaving 10 bases between them. The CDR3 DNA reads as TGCGCCAGCAGCTTGGGTGGGAGCGGCTCCTACAATGAGCAGTTCTTC. Protein: CASSLGGSGSYNEQFF. The complete variable domain, with remaining parts taken from reference TRBV5-1 and TRBJ2-1, reads KAGVTQTPRYLIKTRGQQVTLSCSPISGHRSVSWYQQTPGQGLQFLFEYFSETQRNKGNFPGRFSGRQFSNSRSEMNVSTLELGDSALYLCASSLGGSGSYNEQFFGPGTRLTVL.

This chain joins TRBV20-1 and TRBJ2-3; TRBD1 might be the D (7 bases). Trimming took 3 bases from V and 4 from J, leaving 14 bases between them. The CDR3 totals 14 residues. Germline CDR1 DFQATT, CDR2 SNEGSKA (reference sequence). CDR3 DNA sequence: TGCAGTGCTAGTGGGAGGACAGGCCCAGATACGCAGTATTTT. It yields the protein CSASGRTGPDTQYF.

J is TRBJ2-7 and V is TRBV4-2; the D gene is possibly TRBD2 (5 bases). V lost 0 bases to trimming and J lost 3 bases, with 12 bases between them. The V gene's germline CDR1 is LGHNA and CDR2 YNFKEQ. This CDR3 spans 15 amino acids. Written as DNA, the CDR3 is TGTGCCAGCAGCCAAGAAGCGGCGCCGAGCTACGAGCAGTACTTC. It codes for CASSQEAAPSYEQYF.